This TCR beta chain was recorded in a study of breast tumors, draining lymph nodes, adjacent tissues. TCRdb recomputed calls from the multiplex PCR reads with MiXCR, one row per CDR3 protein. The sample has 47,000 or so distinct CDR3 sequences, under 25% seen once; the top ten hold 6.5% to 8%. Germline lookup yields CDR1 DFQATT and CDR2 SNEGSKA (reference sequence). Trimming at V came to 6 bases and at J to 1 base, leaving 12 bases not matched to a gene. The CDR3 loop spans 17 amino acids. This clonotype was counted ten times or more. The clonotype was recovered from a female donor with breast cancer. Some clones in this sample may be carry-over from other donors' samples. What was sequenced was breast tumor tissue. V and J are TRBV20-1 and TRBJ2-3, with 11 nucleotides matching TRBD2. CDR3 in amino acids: CSATLAGVYKRTDTQYF. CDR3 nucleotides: TGCAGTGCAACACTAGCGGGGGTCTACAAGCGCACAGATACGCAGTATTTT.